Included here is one T cell receptor beta chain sequence, with context. This clonotype was found a few times. Its antigen target is currently unknown. No base qualities exist here, and no much larger clone lies one base off it. The donors were about 40 Caucasian individuals from Russia, aged roughly 6 to 90 years, who were systemically healthy. Each donor gave roughly 9 milliliters of peripheral blood, drawn into EDTA-treated Vacutainer tubes. Ficoll-Paque density-gradient centrifugation was used to isolate PBMCs, with at least 7 million per sample. Trizol reagent was used to extract total RNA from the PBMCs, yielding at least 6 micrograms per sample. For every donor, flow cytometry on a PBMC aliquot measured the percentage of naive CD45RAhigh/CD27high T cells. These data originate in a study of blood T cells in healthy people across ages (dated by TCRdb to the mid-2010s). About the study as a whole: In model experiments, roughly one uniquely barcoded TCR beta cDNA molecule per two T cells was captured by template switching. Two additional independent replicas of 1 million unique cDNA reads from the same blood draw were analyzed for two donors (one aged 18 to 30 and one aged 80 or older). To avoid experimental bias, donors of different ages were randomly spread across the sequencing lanes. Using deep sequencing normalized with unique cDNA molecular identifiers, the study measured how TCR beta repertoire diversity changes with age. Donors were grouped into four age groups: young (average 16 years), middle-aged (less than 40), aged (around 62) and long-lived (less than 85).

The full study reports these points: Estimates of total diversity based on one million sequenced T cells were regarded as lower bounds and as underestimates. Conclusive comparison of naive and antigen-experienced compartments was prevented by the profiling of bulk unsorted PBMCs. The CMV infection status of donors was not known, potentially confounding age-related changes in expanded clonotypes. As age increased, observed TCR beta diversity per million T cells dropped in a roughly linear way, and a significant reduction was already evident by age roughly 40. Compared with the aged group, more naive CD4+ T cells, fewer expanded clones and increased TCR diversity were shown by the long-lived group, suggesting age selection. Observed TCR beta diversity correlated strongly with the percentage of naive T cells measured by flow cytometry.

Inclusive of the bounding cysteine and phenylalanine, the CDR3 is 16 residues long. Only the CDR3 region is kept as DNA, spanning 48 bases read in frame from base 1. CDR1 and CDR2 are read off the germline V gene (reference sequence) as DFQATT and SNEGSKA. V is reduced by 2 bases and J by 4 bases, leaving a spacing of 19 bases between them. Library method: 5' RACE. For sequencing, an Illumina HiSeq 2500 was employed. The second PCR ran for about 6 to 12 cycles and used a J-beta primer mix along with a sample-barcoded 5' primer. Each TCR beta cDNA molecule received a unique molecular identifier from a template-switch 5' adaptor carrying 12 random nucleotides. Each sample yielded at least 2.5 million CDR3-containing paired-end reads. First-strand cDNA was synthesized from all RNA with the Mint cDNA synthesis kit, primed by a TRBC-specific oligonucleotide. After uracil-DNA glycosylase treatment, a first 18-cycle PCR used universal primers M1SS and BC2_uni_R on all cDNA. On the authors' methods: For normalization, 1 million high-quality reads were randomly selected from each sample, with every read carrying a distinct molecular identifier. Instead of being binned into consensus sequences, reads with shared molecular identifiers were discarded. CDR3 identification, clonotype clustering and error correction used MiTCR with a Q25 quality threshold and the strictest error-elimination algorithm. Lower-bound total TCR beta diversity was estimated with a nonparametric unseen species model using Euler transformation. Starting from the raw public reads, TCRdb applied fastp trimming at Q25, assembled clones with MiXCR and retained in-frame beta chains. Every distinct CDR3 protein forms one entry, paired with its most common genes and DNA. TCRdb's processing, not the study's, gives the V and J calls here. In all, the sample holds 1.5 million to 2 million distinct CDR3 sequences, and roughly a third of those were seen once. In total, the top ten clones hold roughly 12% of the sample.

This TCR was sampled from a woman aged 30 to 39 in good health. Sequenced input: blood. The V gene is TRBV20-1 and the J gene is TRBJ2-3; the D gene is perhaps TRBD1, from 5 matching bases. The CDR3 here reads CSARRQTGSGSDTQYF. The DNA sequence is TGCAGTGCTAGACGTCAAACAGGATCTGGTTCAGATACGCAGTATTTT.